The 27 T cell receptor beta chains reported below all come from one sample, sequenced in a study of cytomegalovirus exposure and HLA in healthy donors. Clones were read by immunoSEQ multiplex PCR, and TCRdb kept only the in-frame ones, dropping some. Of under 300,000 clones listed, 90% were seen once; the top ten hold about 0.36%. Input material: PBMCs. The receptor set was obtained from a woman aged 18-29 years in good health and CMV-seronegative.

The gene calls are TRBV19 and TRBJ2-1, with D unclear. The CDR3 totals 13 residues. Trimming cost V 3 bases and J 7 bases, with 10 bases left between them. The V gene's germline CDR1 is LNHDA and CDR2 SQIVND (reference sequence). CDR3 nucleotides: TGTGCCAGTAGTATCCCTCTGAGTAATGAGCAGTTCTTC. Translating gives CASSIPLSNEQFF. The full variable domain, rest sourced from reference TRBV19 and TRBJ2-1, is DGGITQSPKYLFRKEGQNVTLSCEQNLNHDAMYWYRQDPGQGLRLIYYSQIVNDFQKGDIAEGYSVSREKKESFPLTVTSAQKNPTAFYLCASSIPLSNEQFFGPGTRLTVL.

This clone was found once. The chain employs TRBV5-6 and TRBJ2-2; D uncertain. Per the germline V gene, CDR1 is SGHDT and CDR2 is YYEEEE. Trimming pared 4 bases from V and 4 bases from J, leaving 20 bases between. The CDR3 extends over 17 amino acids. The CDR3 loop reads CASSNYNRVRTTGELFF. For the CDR3, the DNA is TGTGCCAGCAGCAATTACAACCGGGTCCGTACCACCGGGGAGCTGTTTTTT.

The chain recombines TRBV14 with TRBJ1-1; D not certain. The CDR3 contains 14 residues. Germline loops: CDR1 SGHDN, CDR2 FVKESK. V was pared by 3 bases and J by 1 base, with 9 bases between. The CDR3 bases are TGTGCCAGCAGCCACGAAACACAGAACACTGAAGCTTTCTTT. Translation: CASSHETQNTEAFF.

The chain joins TRBV10-2 to TRBJ1-1; D remains ambiguous. Germline-derived CDR1 and CDR2 are WSHSY and SAAADI. The CDR3 extends over 14 amino acids. Trimming removed 0 bases at V and 7 bases at J, with 12 bases between. The CDR3 protein is CASSESTDLFEAFF. In DNA form, the CDR3 reads TGCGCCAGCAGTGAGTCCACGGACTTGTTTGAAGCTTTCTTT.

The rearrangement links TRBV7-8 to TRBJ1-1; D gene unclear. From germline, CDR1 is SGHVS and CDR2 FQNEAQ. The ends were cut back, 1 base at V and 5 bases at J, with 11 bases in the middle. The CDR3 has 14 amino acids. The CDR3 bases are TGTGCCAGCAGCTTAGTTGGGCAGTATACTGAAGCTTTCTTT. This sequence encodes CASSLVGQYTEAFF.

V gene TRBV19 combines with J gene TRBJ2-7; 11 bases align to TRBD2. CDR1 is LNHDA, CDR2 SQIVND, per germline (reference sequence). V shed 8 bases and J 6 bases; nucleotides not matched to a gene: 9. CDR3 length: 14 amino acids. CDR3 sequence: CASAPGLAVSEQYF. In nucleotides, the CDR3 is TGTGCCAGTGCACCGGGACTAGCGGTTTCCGAGCAGTACTTC.

The chain carries TRBV7-2 and TRBJ1-5; unclear D gene. The V gene lost 2 bases and the J gene lost 3 bases, with 11 bases spanning the gap. The length of the CDR3 is 15 residues. Per germline, CDR1 SGHTA and CDR2 FQGNSA. CDR3 nucleotide sequence: TGTGCCAGCAGCTTATCTACTCGCGACAATCAGCCCCAGCATTTT. Translated: CASSLSTRDNQPQHF. Supplemented by reference TRBV7-2 and TRBJ1-5, the full variable domain reads GAGVSQSPSNKVTEKGKDVELRCDPISGHTALYWYRQSLGQGLEFLIYFQGNSAPDKSGLPSDRFSAERTGGSVSTLTIQRTQQEDSAVYLCASSLSTRDNQPQHFGDGTRLSIL.

The rearrangement joins TRBV9 to TRBJ1-1; TRBD1 matches 7 bases. In germline, CDR1 is SGDLS, CDR2 YYNGEE. Germline trimming cut 4 bases from V and 3 bases from J; bases unmatched to any gene: 3. CDR3 length: 13 amino acids. CDR3 residues: CASSIGTDTEAFF. For the CDR3, the DNA is TGTGCCAGCAGCATAGGGACAGACACTGAAGCTTTCTTT.

The chain joins TRBV6-5 to TRBJ2-7, with 10 bases identical to TRBD1. The J segment lost 0 bases and the V segment lost 5 bases, leaving 4 bases of the junction unmatched. CDR1 and CDR2 from the germline V gene are MNHEY and SVGAGI. This CDR3 is built from 15 residues. The CDR3: CASSRQGASSYEQYF. CDR3 nucleotides: TGTGCCAGCAGTCGACAGGGGGCGAGCTCCTACGAGCAGTACTTC.

This chain links TRBV2 with TRBJ1-2; 8 positions match TRBD1. The CDR3 contains 13 residues. The V gene's germline CDR1 is SNHLY and CDR2 FYNNEI. The V segment lost 8 bases and the J segment 6 bases; nucleotides outside the gene matches: 8. DNA for the CDR3: TGTGCCAGCCTCGTCATGACAGGGGATGGCTACACCTTC. Encoded protein: CASLVMTGDGYTF.

The genes are TRBV29-1 and TRBJ1-2, with 7 bases that match TRBD1. Germline loops: CDR1 SQVTM, CDR2 ANQGSEA. Trimming removed 0 bases from V and 2 bases from J; junction bases left unmatched: 6. The CDR3 extends over 15 amino acids. The CDR3 nucleotides are TGCAGCGTTGAAGATGCGGACAGGTCAAACTATGGCTACACCTTC. It codes for CSVEDADRSNYGYTF.

This sequence joins TRBV5-6 and TRBJ1-3; 7 bases are shared with TRBD1. CDR3 size: 17 residues. J gave up 1 base and V 0 bases, and 7 bases lay outside the gene matches. Germline-derived CDR1 and CDR2 are SGHDT and YYEEEE. This CDR3 reads CASSLARTGPSGNTIYF. The DNA for the CDR3 is TGTGCCAGCAGCTTGGCGAGGACAGGCCCTTCTGGAAACACCATATATTTT.

The chain recombines TRBV23-1 with TRBJ1-3; 9 bases match TRBD1. TRBV23-1 is classed as an ORF, of uncertain function. The CDR3 is 16 residues long. Trimming at V came to 4 bases and at J to 11 bases, leaving 15 bases not matched to a gene. Here the CDR3 DNA reads TGCGCCAGCAGTCTTGATTTCGGACAGGGGTTGGTCTCCATATATTTT. Translated, it gives CASSLDFGQGLVSIYF.

This clone has a single count. V gene TRBV28 combines with J gene TRBJ1-5; D is possibly TRBD1 (5 bases). CDR1 and CDR2 (germline): MDHEN, SYDVKM. The CDR3 is 14 amino acids. V gave up 5 bases and J gave up 10 bases, with 18 bases separating them. CDR3 sequence reads: CASSVGLPGQPQHF. CDR3 sequence (DNA): TGTGCCAGCAGTGTGGGTTTGCCAGGACAACCCCAGCATTTT.

The V and J genes are TRBV10-2 and TRBJ1-6, with a weak D call TRBD1 (6 bases). Trimming cost V 6 bases and J 7 bases, with 10 bases left between them. Germline CDR1 WSHSY, CDR2 SAAADI. The CDR3 loop spans 13 amino acids. The DNA of the CDR3 is TGCGCCAGCAGGGACAGACAAAATTCACCCCTCCACTTT. It specifies CASRDRQNSPLHF.

This chain's CDR3 is CASSLGPQDGYTF. The DNA of the CDR3 is TGTGCCAGCAGTTTAGGCCCCCAGGATGGCTACACCTTC. This chain joins TRBV27 and TRBJ1-2; D gene ambiguous. Per the germline V gene, CDR1 is MNHEY and CDR2 is SMNVEV (reference sequence). V was pared by 2 bases and J by 6 bases, with 10 bases between. The CDR3 runs 13 residues.

The chain uses TRBV28 and TRBJ2-7; D gene unclear. The CDR3 extends over 13 amino acids. V was shortened by 6 bases and J by 1 base, with 10 bases between the two germline ends. Germline values: CDR1 MDHEN, CDR2 SYDVKM. In nucleotides, the CDR3 is TGTGCCAGCAGCCTCTACGGGTCCTACGAGCAGTACTTC. It translates to CASSLYGSYEQYF. Full variable domain (missing parts from reference TRBV28 and TRBJ2-7): DVKVTQSSRYLVKRTGEKVFLECVQDMDHENMFWYRQDPGLGLRLIYFSYDVKMKEKGDIPEGYSVSREKKERFSLILESASTNQTSMYLCASSLYGSYEQYFGPGTRLTVT.

The V and J genes are TRBV15 and TRBJ1-4, with TRBD1 identical over 7 bases. Trimming removed 3 bases from V and 7 bases from J; junction bases left unmatched: 11. Germline loops: CDR1 LNHNV, CDR2 YYDKDF (reference sequence). This CDR3 region has 16 residues. In DNA form, the CDR3 reads TGTGCCACCAGCAGTGGTCCGGGAGGGGGCGGTGAAAAACTGTTTTTT. Translated: CATSSGPGGGGEKLFF.

The rearrangement uses TRBV7-9 and TRBJ2-7; D is unclear. CDR1 and CDR2 from the germline V gene are SEHNR and FQNEAQ (reference sequence). With 5 bases removed from V and 3 bases from J, the gap between germline ends came to 5 bases. The CDR3 extends over 11 amino acids. CDR3 sequence reads: CASSPIYEQYF. CDR3 nucleotide sequence: TGTGCCAGCAGCCCCATCTACGAGCAGTACTTC.

The gene calls are TRBV11-2 and TRBJ2-7; TRBD1 aligns across 7 bases. Germline CDR1 is SGHAT and CDR2 is FQNNGV. The CDR3 totals 15 residues. V lost 5 bases to trimming and J lost 2 bases; unmatched junction nucleotides: 9. The chain's CDR3 is CASSPRQGLPYEQYV. In DNA form, the CDR3 reads TGTGCCAGCAGCCCCCGACAGGGCTTACCCTACGAGCAGTACGTC.

The chain combines TRBV9 with TRBJ2-2, with 10 bases identical to TRBD2. Germline V gene sequence: CDR1 SGDLS, CDR2 YYNGEE. J lost 5 bases, V lost 3 bases, and 7 bases had no gene match. This CDR3 has 16 residues. The CDR3 coding sequence is TGTGCCAGCAGCGCCAGCGGGGGGGCCGCTACCGGGGAGCTGTTTTTT. Translated: CASSASGGAATGELFF.

J is TRBJ1-2 and V is TRBV7-6; D is possibly TRBD1 (6 bases). Trimming left V 6 bases short and J 8 bases short, with 13 bases between. Germline loops: CDR1 SGHVS, CDR2 FNYEAQ. The CDR3 spans 12 residues. The CDR3 sequence is CASSPTGVGYTF. As DNA, the CDR3 is TGTGCCAGCAGTCCGACAGGAGTCGGCTACACCTTC.

As for this clone: Germline is not matched at one junction end, which may reflect a read error. The chain links TRBV7-7 to TRBJ1-2; D is undetermined. CDR3 length: 16 residues. Germline V gene sequence: CDR1 SSHAT, CDR2 FNYEAQ (reference sequence). The CDR3 spells CASSLYFRFGHYGYTF. The DNA for the CDR3 is TGTGCTAGCAGCTTGTATTTTCGTTTTGGGCACTATGGCTACACCTTC.

The V and J genes are TRBV4-1 and TRBJ2-7, with 9 bases that match TRBD1. The length of the CDR3 is 15 residues. Germline loops: CDR1 MGHRA, CDR2 YSYEKL. J was trimmed by 6 bases and V by 4 bases; bases with no gene match: 10. CDR3 protein: CASSLSRGQGGEQYF. The CDR3 DNA reads as TGCGCCAGCAGCCTATCCCGGGGACAGGGTGGCGAGCAGTACTTC.

V gene TRBV6-1 combines with J gene TRBJ1-4, with 7 bases aligning to TRBD1. Germline lookup yields CDR1 MNHNS and CDR2 SASEGT. V lost 2 bases to trimming and J lost 0 bases; unmatched junction nucleotides: 3. This CDR3 comprises 16 residues. CDR3 in DNA: TGTGCCAGCAGTGAACGACAGGGCGCAACTAATGAAAAACTGTTTTTT. This translates into CASSERQGATNEKLFF.

This chain joins TRBV4-1 and TRBJ2-5; the D gene is possibly TRBD2 (5 bases). This CDR3 comprises 14 residues. The germline gives CDR1 MGHRA, CDR2 YSYEKL. V lost 0 bases and J lost 3, with 8 bases in between. CDR3 protein: CASSQDGAEETQYF. CDR3 in DNA: TGCGCCAGCAGCCAAGATGGAGCGGAAGAGACCCAGTACTTC.

V is TRBV7-8 and J is TRBJ1-2; no firm D call. V was clipped by 10 bases and J by 0 bases, with 15 bases between them. The CDR3 spans 14 residues. Germline V CDR1 and CDR2: SGHVS, FQNEAQ. DNA of the CDR3: TGTGCCACCGGTCCTGAGGAAACTAACTATGGCTACACCTTC. It yields the protein CATGPEETNYGYTF.